This T cell receptor (beta chain) emerged from a study of cytomegalovirus exposure and HLA in healthy donors. Study conclusions and caveats: Listed as cytomegalovirus-associated were around 160 TCR beta chains. Despite most TCR sequences being rare, some public TCRs occurred in many donors. TRBV6-2, TRBV6-3 and other indistinguishable V segments were excluded.

PCR used 60 Vbeta primers and 13 Jbeta primers. The method was immunoSEQ multiplex PCR; TCRdb's version includes in-frame clones alone and lacks a portion of them. The sample lists 150,000 to 200,000 clones, over 60% occurring once. The CDR3 runs 15 residues. V shed 5 bases and J shed 0 bases, with 12 bases lying between them. CDR1 and CDR2 (germline): SGHTA, FQGTGA. On this clone itself: Its antigen is undetermined.

What was sequenced was PBMCs. The clonotype originates from a woman under 40 in good health and CMV-seronegative. The gene calls are TRBV7-3 and TRBJ2-3, with D perhaps matching TRBD1 (5 bases). CDR3 sequence (DNA): TGTGCCAGCAGCCCCTGGGGCCTAAGCACAGATACGCAGTATTTT. Amino acid sequence: CASSPWGLSTDTQYF.